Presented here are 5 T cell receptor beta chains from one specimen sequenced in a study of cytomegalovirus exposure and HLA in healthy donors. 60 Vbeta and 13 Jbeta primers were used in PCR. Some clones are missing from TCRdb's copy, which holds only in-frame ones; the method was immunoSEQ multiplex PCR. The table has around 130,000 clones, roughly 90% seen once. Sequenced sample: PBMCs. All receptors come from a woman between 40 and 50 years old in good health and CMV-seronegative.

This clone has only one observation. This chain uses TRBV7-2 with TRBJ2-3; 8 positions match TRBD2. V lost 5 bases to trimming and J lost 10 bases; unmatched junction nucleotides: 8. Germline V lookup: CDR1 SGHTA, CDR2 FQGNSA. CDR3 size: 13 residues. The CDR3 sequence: CASSPFGLAAQYF. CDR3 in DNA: TGTGCCAGCAGCCCCTTCGGACTAGCCGCGCAGTATTTT.

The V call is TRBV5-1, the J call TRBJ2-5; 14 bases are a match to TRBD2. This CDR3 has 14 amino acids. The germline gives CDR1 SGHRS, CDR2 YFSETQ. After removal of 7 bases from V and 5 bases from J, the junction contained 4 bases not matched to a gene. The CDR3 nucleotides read TGCGCCAGCGGGACTAGCGGGAGTGGTGAGACCCAGTACTTC. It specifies CASGTSGSGETQYF.

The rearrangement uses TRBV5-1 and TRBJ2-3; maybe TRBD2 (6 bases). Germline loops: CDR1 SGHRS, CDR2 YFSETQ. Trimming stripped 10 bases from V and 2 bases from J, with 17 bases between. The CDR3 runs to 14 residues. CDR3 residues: CAGEAGQNTDTQYF. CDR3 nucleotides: TGCGCCGGCGAAGCGGGCCAGAACACAGATACGCAGTATTTT.

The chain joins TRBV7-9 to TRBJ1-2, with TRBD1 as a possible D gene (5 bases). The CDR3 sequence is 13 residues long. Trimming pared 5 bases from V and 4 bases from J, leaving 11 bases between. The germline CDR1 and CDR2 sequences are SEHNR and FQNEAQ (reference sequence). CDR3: CASSPGGTYGYTF. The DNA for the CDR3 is TGTGCCAGCAGCCCGGGAGGGACCTATGGCTACACCTTC.

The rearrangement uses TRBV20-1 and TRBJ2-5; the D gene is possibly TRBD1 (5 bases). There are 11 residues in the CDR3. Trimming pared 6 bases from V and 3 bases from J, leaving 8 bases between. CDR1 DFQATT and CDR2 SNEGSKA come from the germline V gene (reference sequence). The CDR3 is CSARVEETQYF. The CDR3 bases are TGCAGTGCCAGGGTAGAAGAGACCCAGTACTTC.